These 13 T cell receptor beta chains share one sample of origin, sequenced in a study of blood T cell repertoires in COVID-19. Libraries were prepared by immunoSEQ multiplex PCR; TCRdb keeps only in-frame clonotypes and omits some of them. The data show about 100,000 clones, 60% to 85% seen once. Sample: peripheral blood. The receptors derive from a man aged 70 or older with acute or convalescent COVID-19.

The genes are TRBV18 and TRBJ1-6; 7 bases line up with TRBD1. The germline gives CDR1 KGHSH, CDR2 LQKENI. The CDR3 has 15 residues. With 0 bases clipped from V and 9 bases from J, the junction kept 5 bases outside the gene matches. The CDR3: CASSPPTGSSSPLHF. In nucleotides, the CDR3 is TGTGCCAGCTCACCACCGACAGGGAGTAGTTCACCCCTCCACTTT.

The V call is TRBV10-3, the J call TRBJ1-1; 7 bases line up with TRBD1. Trimming took 6 bases from V and 7 from J; bases not matched to a gene: 14. Germline loops: CDR1 ENHRY, CDR2 SYGVKD. The CDR3 loop spans 15 amino acids. CDR3 bases: TGTGCCATCAGCAGTCGGAGGGGGCAGACGGTTGAAGCTTTCTTT. Protein product: CAISSRRGQTVEAFF.

The V gene is TRBV5-5, the J gene TRBJ1-1; D unresolved. Deletions cut 0 bases from V and 4 bases from J, with 7 bases between. CDR1 is SGHKS and CDR2 is YYEKEE in the germline V gene (reference sequence). The length of the CDR3 is 13 residues. The CDR3 sequence: CASSLGLSTEAFF. CDR3 bases: TGTGCCAGCAGCTTGGGACTGAGCACTGAAGCTTTCTTT.

The rearrangement uses TRBV10-1 and TRBJ2-3, with 11 bases identical to TRBD2. Germline V gives CDR1 WNHNN, CDR2 SYGVQD (reference sequence). This CDR3 region has 16 residues. J lost 3 bases, V lost 6 bases, and 8 bases had no gene match. The CDR3 reads CASSAILAGGTDTQYF. The CDR3 DNA reads as TGCGCCAGCAGCGCTATCTTAGCGGGGGGGACAGATACGCAGTATTTT.

Details on this clone: Additional DNA sequences in this sample encode the identical CDR3. The rearrangement uses TRBV5-1 and TRBJ2-3; a weak D match, TRBD1 (7 bases). Per the germline V gene, CDR1 is SGHRS and CDR2 is YFSETQ. The CDR3 sequence is 14 residues long. V lost 4 bases and J 2 bases, leaving 11 bases between the germline ends. CDR3: CASSAGQSTDTQYF. In DNA, the CDR3 is TGCGCCAGCAGCGCGGGACAGTCCACAGATACGCAGTATTTT.

The chain has TRBV4-3 and TRBJ2-1; 11 positions match TRBD2. Germline V gene sequence: CDR1 LGHNA, CDR2 YSLEER. The CDR3 loop spans 15 amino acids. V gave up 1 base and J gave up 7 bases; unmatched junction bases: 3. The CDR3 DNA reads TGCGCCAGCAGCCAAGTCTCTAGCGGGGGGAATGAGCAGTTCTTC. It specifies CASSQVSSGGNEQFF.

The J gene is TRBJ2-7, the V gene TRBV5-4; possible D gene TRBD1, 5 bases. The CDR3 length is 15 residues. Germline V gives CDR1 SGHNT, CDR2 YYREEE (reference sequence). Trimming took off 3 bases at V and 4 bases at J, with 17 bases between the two ends. CDR3 protein: CASSSEGPGLYEQYF. CDR3 DNA sequence: TGTGCCAGCAGCTCGGAAGGGCCAGGGCTATACGAGCAGTACTTC.

This clone was seen a few times. The chain uses TRBV6-1 and TRBJ1-2, with D possibly TRBD1 on 6 matching bases. Germline V gene sequence: CDR1 MNHNS, CDR2 SASEGT. This CDR3 spans 15 amino acids. The germline V and J ends were trimmed by 0 bases and 1 base, with 9 bases remaining between them. CDR3 sequence reads: CASSEATGSNYGYTF. The CDR3 nucleotides read TGTGCCAGCAGTGAAGCGACAGGCAGTAACTATGGCTACACCTTC.

The V and J genes are TRBV6-5 and TRBJ2-7; the match to TRBD1 covers 9 bases. Germline-derived CDR1 and CDR2 are MNHEY and SVGAGI. This CDR3 has 14 amino acids. The trim removed 4 bases at V and 4 bases at J, leaving 5 bases unmatched. The CDR3 region is CASSFRDRGYEQYF. As DNA, the CDR3 is TGTGCCAGCAGTTTTCGCGACAGGGGGTACGAGCAGTACTTC.

This clone was detected a few times. The chain is built from TRBV9 and TRBJ1-1, with 7 nucleotides matching TRBD1. The V gene end was trimmed by 2 bases and the J gene end by 9 bases; junction bases not matched to a gene: 10. CDR3 length: 14 residues. CDR1 and CDR2 (germline): SGDLS, YYNGEE. The CDR3 loop is CASSVTGKRAKAFF. The CDR3 nucleotides read TGTGCCAGCAGCGTGACAGGGAAAAGGGCGAAAGCTTTCTTT.

The V and J genes are TRBV9 and TRBJ1-5; tentatively, D is TRBD1 (6 bases). In germline, CDR1 is SGDLS, CDR2 YYNGEE. Deletions cut 4 bases from V and 1 base from J, with 12 bases between. This CDR3 has 15 residues. CDR3 sequence: CASSLEGGSNQPQHF. Here the CDR3 DNA reads TGTGCCAGCAGCCTAGAGGGGGGGAGCAATCAGCCCCAGCATTTT.

The chain combines TRBV19 with TRBJ1-4; D is uncertain. CDR3 length: 15 residues. Per germline, CDR1 LNHDA and CDR2 SQIVND (reference sequence). V was pared by 3 bases and J by 7 bases, with 15 bases between. The CDR3 protein is CASSILRVAGEKLFF. Here the CDR3 DNA reads TGTGCCAGTAGTATCCTGAGGGTGGCAGGTGAAAAACTGTTTTTT.

The rearrangement uses TRBV4-3 and TRBJ2-6; TRBD2 is a possible D gene (6 bases). The CDR3 runs 16 residues. Trimming cost V 1 base and J 3 bases, with 10 bases left between them. Germline assignment: CDR1 LGHNA and CDR2 YSLEER. CDR3 in DNA: TGCGCCAGCAGCCAAGGGGCGGGGTTTGGGGCCAACGTCCTGACTTTC. Its translation: CASSQGAGFGANVLTF.